Following are 8 T cell receptor beta chains from one sample sequenced in a study of TIL therapy for anti-PD-1-resistant metastatic lung cancer. The libraries were made with immunoSEQ v3. Profiling relied on immunoSEQ multiplex PCR, and the TCRdb table lists in-frame clones only, not all of them. The sample consists of approximately 50,000 clones, more than 80% of them appearing once. The time point is: pre-treatment sample, taken before nivolumab and TIL therapy. Sequencing used blood, obtained at baseline. The source of these receptors is a person between 30 and 80 years old with non-small cell lung cancer.

This chain connects TRBV19 to TRBJ2-2; 7 positions agree with TRBD1. Germline assignment: CDR1 LNHDA and CDR2 SQIVND (reference sequence). Unmatched junction bases numbered 5, after V lost 3 bases and J lost 4 bases. CDR3 length: 15 residues. The DNA for the CDR3 is TGTGCCAGTAGTATCCTGGACAGGAGCACCGGGGAGCTGTTTTTT. Protein sequence: CASSILDRSTGELFF.

The chain couples TRBV5-1 to TRBJ2-3; D gene uncertain. This CDR3 comprises 14 residues. Trimming pared 0 bases from V and 7 bases from J, leaving 12 bases between. Germline lookup yields CDR1 SGHRS and CDR2 YFSETQ. The CDR3 reads CASSLEHSGNTQYF. In nucleotides, the CDR3 is TGCGCCAGCAGCTTGGAGCACAGTGGGAATACGCAGTATTTT.

The gene calls are TRBV7-9 and TRBJ2-7, with D possibly being TRBD1 (5 bases). This CDR3 contains 15 residues. Looked up from germline, CDR1 is SEHNR and CDR2 is FQNEAQ (reference sequence). V lost 5 bases and J 3 bases, leaving 17 bases between the germline ends. CDR3 DNA: TGTGCCAGCAGCCGAATTCAGGGCACGAACTACGAGCAGTACTTC. Protein product: CASSRIQGTNYEQYF.

This clone turned up a few times. The chain couples TRBV6-6 to TRBJ2-7; maybe TRBD1 (6 bases). CDR3 length equals 12 residues. V was clipped by 9 bases and J by 5 bases, with 14 bases between them. The germline V gene has CDR1 MNHNY and CDR2 SVGAGI (reference sequence). The CDR3 reads CASGQRVHEQYF. The CDR3, as DNA: TGTGCCAGTGGACAGCGAGTGCACGAGCAGTACTTC.

V gene TRBV7-3 combines with J gene TRBJ2-2; 8 bases are a match to TRBD1. V shed 1 base, J shed 4 bases, and the junction held 5 bases outside the gene matches. The CDR3 loop spans 16 amino acids. The V gene's germline CDR1 is SGHTA and CDR2 FQGTGA. The DNA of the CDR3 is TGTGCCAGCAGCTTAATCCCGGGGACAGGCACCGGGGAGCTGTTTTTT. Residues: CASSLIPGTGTGELFF. The whole variable domain, remainder taken from reference TRBV7-3 and TRBJ2-2, is GAGVSQTPSNKVTEKGKYVELRCDPISGHTALYWYRQSLGQGPEFLIYFQGTGAADDSGLPNDRFFAVRPEGSVSTLKIQRTERGDSAVYLCASSLIPGTGTGELFFGEGSRLTVL.

V is TRBV6-2 or TRBV6-3 and J is TRBJ2-7, with D possibly called TRBD1 or TRBD2 (5 bases each). CDR1 is MNHEY, CDR2 SVGEGT, per germline. There are 14 residues in the CDR3. V lost 2 bases and J 6 bases, leaving 14 bases between the germline ends. CDR3 sequence reads: CASSYRGALGEQYF. DNA for the CDR3: TGTGCCAGCAGTTACAGAGGGGCCCTTGGCGAGCAGTACTTC.

The chain carries TRBV28 and TRBJ2-7, with 7 bases lining up with TRBD2. CDR1 MDHEN and CDR2 SYDVKM come from the germline V gene. The CDR3 is 14 amino acids. V dropped 6 bases and J dropped 1; count of bases not matched to a gene: 6. The CDR3 DNA sequence: TGTGCCAGCAGGATCGGCGGGGGATCCTACGAGCAGTACTTC. It specifies CASRIGGGSYEQYF.

The chain has TRBV11-2 and TRBJ2-7, with D unresolved. There are 14 residues in the CDR3. The germline V gene has CDR1 SGHAT and CDR2 FQNNGV. V was trimmed by 1 base and J by 3 bases, leaving 10 bases between them. The CDR3 protein is CASSLGYSSYEQYF. The CDR3, as DNA: TGTGCCAGCAGCTTAGGATACAGCAGCTACGAGCAGTACTTC.